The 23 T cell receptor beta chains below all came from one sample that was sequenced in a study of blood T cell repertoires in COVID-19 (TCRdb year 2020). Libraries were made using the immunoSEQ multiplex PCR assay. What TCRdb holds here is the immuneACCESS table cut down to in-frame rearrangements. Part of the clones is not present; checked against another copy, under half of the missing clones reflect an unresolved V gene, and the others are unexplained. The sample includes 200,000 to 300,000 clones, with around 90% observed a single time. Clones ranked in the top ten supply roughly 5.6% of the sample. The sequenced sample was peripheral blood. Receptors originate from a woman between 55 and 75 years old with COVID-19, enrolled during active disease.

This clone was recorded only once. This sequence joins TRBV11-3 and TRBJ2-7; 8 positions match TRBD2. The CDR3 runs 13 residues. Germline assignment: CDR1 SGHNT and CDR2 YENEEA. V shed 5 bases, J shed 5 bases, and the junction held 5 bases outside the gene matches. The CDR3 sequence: CASSPGGRNEQYF. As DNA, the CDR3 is TGTGCCAGCAGCCCGGGGGGGAGGAACGAGCAGTACTTC.

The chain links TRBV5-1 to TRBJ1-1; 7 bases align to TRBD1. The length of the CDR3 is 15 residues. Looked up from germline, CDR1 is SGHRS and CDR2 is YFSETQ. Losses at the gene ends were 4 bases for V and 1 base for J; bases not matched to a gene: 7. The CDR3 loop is CASSPRTGPNTEAFF. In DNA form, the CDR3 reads TGCGCCAGCAGCCCAAGGACAGGACCGAACACTGAAGCTTTCTTT.

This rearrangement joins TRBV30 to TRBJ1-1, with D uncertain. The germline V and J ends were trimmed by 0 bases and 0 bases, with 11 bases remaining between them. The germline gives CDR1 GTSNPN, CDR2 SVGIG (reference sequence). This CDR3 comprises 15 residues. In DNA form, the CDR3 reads TGTGCCTGGAGTGTACTTTTGGGAGTGAACACTGAAGCTTTCTTT. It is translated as CAWSVLLGVNTEAFF.

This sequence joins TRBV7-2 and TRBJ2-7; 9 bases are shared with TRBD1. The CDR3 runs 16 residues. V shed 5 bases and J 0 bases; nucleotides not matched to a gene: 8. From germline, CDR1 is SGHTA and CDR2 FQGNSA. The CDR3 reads CASSPLGQGHSYEQYF. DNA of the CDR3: TGTGCCAGCAGCCCATTAGGACAGGGGCACTCCTACGAGCAGTACTTC.

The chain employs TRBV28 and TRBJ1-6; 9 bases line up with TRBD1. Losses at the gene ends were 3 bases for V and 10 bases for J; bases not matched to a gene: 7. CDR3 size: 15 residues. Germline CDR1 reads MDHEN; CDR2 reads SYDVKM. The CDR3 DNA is TGTGCCAGCAGTTTGGGGGACAGGGAAACGTCACCCCTCCACTTT. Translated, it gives CASSLGDRETSPLHF. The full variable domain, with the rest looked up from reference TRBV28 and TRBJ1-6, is DVKVTQSSRYLVKRTGEKVFLECVQDMDHENMFWYRQDPGLGLRLIYFSYDVKMKEKGDIPEGYSVSREKKERFSLILESASTNQTSMYLCASSLGDRETSPLHFGNGTRLTVT.

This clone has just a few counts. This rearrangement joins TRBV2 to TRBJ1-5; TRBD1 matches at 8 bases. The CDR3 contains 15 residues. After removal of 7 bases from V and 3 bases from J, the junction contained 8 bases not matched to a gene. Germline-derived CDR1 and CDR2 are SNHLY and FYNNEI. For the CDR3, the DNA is TGTGCCAGCAATGGGGACAGGCTCGACAATCAGCCCCAGCATTTT. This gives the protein CASNGDRLDNQPQHF. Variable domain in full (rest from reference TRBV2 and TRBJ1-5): EPEVTQTPSHQVTQMGQEVILRCVPISNHLYFYWYRQILGQKVEFLVSFYNNEISEKSEIFDDQFSVERPDGSNFTLKIRSTKLEDSAMYFCASNGDRLDNQPQHFGDGTRLSIL.

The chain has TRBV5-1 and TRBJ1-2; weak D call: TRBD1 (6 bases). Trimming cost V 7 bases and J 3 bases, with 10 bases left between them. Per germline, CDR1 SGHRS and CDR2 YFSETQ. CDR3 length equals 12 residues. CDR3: CASSQGYYGYTF. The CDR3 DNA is TGCGCCAGCTCCCAGGGGTACTATGGCTACACCTTC.

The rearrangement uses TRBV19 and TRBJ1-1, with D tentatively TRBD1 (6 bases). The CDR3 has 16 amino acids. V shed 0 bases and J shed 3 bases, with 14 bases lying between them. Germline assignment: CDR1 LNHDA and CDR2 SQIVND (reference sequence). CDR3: CASSIEGDTPDTEAFF. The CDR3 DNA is TGTGCCAGTAGTATAGAGGGGGACACCCCGGACACTGAAGCTTTCTTT.

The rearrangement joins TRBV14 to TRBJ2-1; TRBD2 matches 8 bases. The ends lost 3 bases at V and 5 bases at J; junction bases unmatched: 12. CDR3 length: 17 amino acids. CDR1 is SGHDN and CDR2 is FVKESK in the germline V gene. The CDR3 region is CASSHLLAGPTDNEQFF. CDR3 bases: TGTGCCAGCAGCCACCTCTTAGCGGGACCCACCGACAATGAGCAGTTCTTC. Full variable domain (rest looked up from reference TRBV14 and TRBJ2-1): EAGVTQFPSHSVIEKGQTVTLRCDPISGHDNLYWYRRVMGKEIKFLLHFVKESKQDESGMPNNRFLAERTGGTYSTLKVQPAELEDSGVYFCASSHLLAGPTDNEQFFGPGTRLTVL.

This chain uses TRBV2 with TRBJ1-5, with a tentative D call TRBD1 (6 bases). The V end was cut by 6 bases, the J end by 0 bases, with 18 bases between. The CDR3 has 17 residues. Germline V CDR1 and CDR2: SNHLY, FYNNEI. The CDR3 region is CASSRRVDRHSNQPQHF. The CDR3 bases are TGTGCCAGCAGCCGGCGGGTCGACAGGCATAGCAATCAGCCCCAGCATTTT.

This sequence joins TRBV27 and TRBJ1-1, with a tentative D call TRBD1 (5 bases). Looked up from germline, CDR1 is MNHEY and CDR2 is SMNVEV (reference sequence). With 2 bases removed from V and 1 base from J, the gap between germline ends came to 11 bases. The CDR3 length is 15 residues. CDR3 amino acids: CASSLIGARNTEAFF. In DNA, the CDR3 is TGTGCCAGCAGTTTAATAGGGGCGAGGAACACTGAAGCTTTCTTT.

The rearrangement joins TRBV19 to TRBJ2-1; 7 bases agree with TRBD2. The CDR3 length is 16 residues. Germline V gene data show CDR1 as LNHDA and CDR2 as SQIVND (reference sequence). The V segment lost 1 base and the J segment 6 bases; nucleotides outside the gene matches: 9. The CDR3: CASSIVGGRRFNEQFF. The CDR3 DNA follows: TGTGCCAGTAGTATAGTCGGCGGGAGAAGGTTCAATGAGCAGTTCTTC.

This CDR3 reads CASSPTRSGTGGEQYF. In nucleotides, the CDR3 is TGTGCCAGCTCACCGACCCGATCCGGGACAGGCGGCGAGCAGTACTTC. The chain is built from TRBV18 and TRBJ2-7; 8 bases line up with TRBD1. From germline, CDR1 is KGHSH and CDR2 LQKENI. With 3 bases clipped from V and 6 bases from J, the junction kept 13 bases outside the gene matches. The CDR3 is 16 residues long.

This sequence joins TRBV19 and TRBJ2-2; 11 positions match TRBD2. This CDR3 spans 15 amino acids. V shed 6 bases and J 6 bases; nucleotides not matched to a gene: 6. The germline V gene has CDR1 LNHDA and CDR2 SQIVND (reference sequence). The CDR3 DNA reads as TGTGCCAGTAGACGCGAGGGACTAGCGGCCGGGGAGCTGTTTTTT. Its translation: CASRREGLAAGELFF.

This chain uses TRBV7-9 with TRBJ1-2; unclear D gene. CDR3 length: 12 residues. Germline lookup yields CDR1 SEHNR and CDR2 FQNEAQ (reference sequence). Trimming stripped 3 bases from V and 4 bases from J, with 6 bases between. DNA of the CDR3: TGTGCCAGCAGCTTGGGAGGCTATGGCTACACCTTC. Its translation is CASSLGGYGYTF.

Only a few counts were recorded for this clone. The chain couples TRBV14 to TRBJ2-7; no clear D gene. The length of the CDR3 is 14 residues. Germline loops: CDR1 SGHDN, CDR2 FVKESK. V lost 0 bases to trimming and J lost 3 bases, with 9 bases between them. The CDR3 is CASSQDWSNYEQYF. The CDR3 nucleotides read TGTGCCAGCAGCCAAGATTGGTCTAACTACGAGCAGTACTTC.

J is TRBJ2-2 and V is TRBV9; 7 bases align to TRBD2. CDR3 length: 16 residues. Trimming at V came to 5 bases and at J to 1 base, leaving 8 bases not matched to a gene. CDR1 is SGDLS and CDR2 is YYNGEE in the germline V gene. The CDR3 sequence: CASRPPGLQNTGELFF. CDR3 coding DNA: TGTGCCAGCAGGCCTCCGGGACTACAGAACACCGGGGAGCTGTTTTTT.

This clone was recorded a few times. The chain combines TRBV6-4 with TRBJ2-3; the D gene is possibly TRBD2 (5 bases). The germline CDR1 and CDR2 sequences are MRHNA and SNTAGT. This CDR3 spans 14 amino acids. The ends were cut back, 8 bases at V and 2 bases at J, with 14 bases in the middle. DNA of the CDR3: TGTGCCAGCTCCCCGAGCGGTCCCACAGATACGCAGTATTTT. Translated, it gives CASSPSGPTDTQYF.

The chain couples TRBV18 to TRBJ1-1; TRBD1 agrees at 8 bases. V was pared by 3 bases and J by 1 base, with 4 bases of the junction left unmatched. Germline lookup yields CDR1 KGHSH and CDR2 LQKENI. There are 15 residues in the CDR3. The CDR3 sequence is CASSPSGTGNTEAFF. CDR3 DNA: TGTGCCAGCTCACCCTCCGGGACAGGGAACACTGAAGCTTTCTTT.

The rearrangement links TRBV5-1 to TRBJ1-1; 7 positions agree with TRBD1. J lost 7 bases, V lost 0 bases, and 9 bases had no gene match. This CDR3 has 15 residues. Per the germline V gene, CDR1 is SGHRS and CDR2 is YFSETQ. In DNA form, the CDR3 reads TGCGCCAGCAGCTTGGTATTGAGTCGGGACAGTGAAGCTTTCTTT. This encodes CASSLVLSRDSEAFF.

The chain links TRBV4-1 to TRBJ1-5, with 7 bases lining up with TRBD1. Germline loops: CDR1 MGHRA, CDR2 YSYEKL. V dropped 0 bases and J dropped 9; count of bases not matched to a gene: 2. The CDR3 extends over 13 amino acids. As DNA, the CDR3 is TGCGCCAGCAGCCAAGAAAGGGGGCTGCCCCAGCATTTT. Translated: CASSQERGLPQHF.

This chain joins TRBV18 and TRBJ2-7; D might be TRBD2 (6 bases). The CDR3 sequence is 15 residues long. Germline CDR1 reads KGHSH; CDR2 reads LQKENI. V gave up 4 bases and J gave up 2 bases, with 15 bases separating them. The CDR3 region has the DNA TGTGCCAGCTCACGGGGTGCCGGGAGCCCCTACGAGCAGTACTTC. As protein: CASSRGAGSPYEQYF. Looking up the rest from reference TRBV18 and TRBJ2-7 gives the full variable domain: NAGVMQNPRHLVRRRGQEARLRCSPMKGHSHVYWYRQLPEEGLKFMVYLQKENIIDESGMPKERFSAEFPKEGPSILRIQQVVRGDSAAYFCASSRGAGSPYEQYFGPGTRLTVT.

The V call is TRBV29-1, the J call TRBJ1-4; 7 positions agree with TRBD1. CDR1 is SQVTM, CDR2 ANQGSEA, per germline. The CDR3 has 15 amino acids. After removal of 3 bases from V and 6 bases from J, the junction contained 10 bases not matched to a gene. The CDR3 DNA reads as TGCAGCGTTGAGACCCGACAGGGTCATGATGAAAAACTGTTTTTT. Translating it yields CSVETRQGHDEKLFF.